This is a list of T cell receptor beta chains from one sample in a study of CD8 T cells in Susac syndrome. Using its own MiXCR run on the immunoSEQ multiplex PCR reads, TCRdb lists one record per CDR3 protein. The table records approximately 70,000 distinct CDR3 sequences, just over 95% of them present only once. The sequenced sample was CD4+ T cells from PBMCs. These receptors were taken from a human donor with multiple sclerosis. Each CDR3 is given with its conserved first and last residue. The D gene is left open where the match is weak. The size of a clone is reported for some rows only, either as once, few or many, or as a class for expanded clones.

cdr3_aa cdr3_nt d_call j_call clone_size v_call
CASSLAVGGRSPLHF TGTGCCAGCAGCTTAGCGGTTGGGGGGCGTTCACCCCTCCACTTT - TRBJ1-6 - TRBV7-2
CSVGQEYGYTF TGCAGCGTAGGACAGGAATATGGCTACACCTTC TRBD1 TRBJ1-2 - TRBV29-1
CASSQEVQNSPLHF TGTGCCAGCAGCCAAGAGGTCCAAAATTCACCCCTCCACTTT - TRBJ1-6 - TRBV14
CASSDRGRADTQYF TGTGCCAGCAGTGACAGGGGGCGAGCAGATACGCAGTATTTT TRBD1 TRBJ2-3 - TRBV28
CAWSGQGYQPQHF TGTGCCTGGTCGGGACAGGGATATCAGCCCCAGCATTTT TRBD1 TRBJ1-5 few TRBV30
CASSAGPSRAFF TGTGCCAGCAGTGCCGGACCCTCGCGAGCTTTCTTT - TRBJ1-1 - TRBV7-8
CASSLAGGVIYNEQFF TGTGCCAGCAGTTTGGCGGGGGGCGTGATCTACAATGAGCAGTTCTTC TRBD2 TRBJ2-1 - TRBV12-3/TRBV12-4
CASSPPRDGGDTQYF TGTGCCAGCAGCCCACCCCGGGACGGTGGGGATACGCAGTATTTT - TRBJ2-3 - TRBV7-9
CSARDLRGGETQYF TGCAGTGCTAGAGATTTGCGTGGGGGGGAGACCCAGTACTTC - TRBJ2-5 - TRBV20-1
CASSLLSGLGYGYTF TGCGCCAGCAGCTTACTCTCAGGTCTAGGCTATGGCTACACCTTC - TRBJ1-2 - TRBV5-1
CSVEGAGSYGYTF TGCAGCGTTGAAGGAGCAGGTAGCTATGGCTACACCTTC - TRBJ1-2 - TRBV29-1
CAISAGANTGELFF TGTGCCATCAGTGCCGGGGCGAACACCGGGGAGCTGTTTTTT - TRBJ2-2 - TRBV10-3
CASSLGLNNQPQHF TGCGCCAGCAGCTTGGGACTGAACAATCAGCCCCAGCATTTT - TRBJ1-5 once TRBV5-1
CSASIAGAGETQYF TGCAGTGCTAGTATCGCGGGGGCCGGGGAGACCCAGTACTTC - TRBJ2-5 - TRBV20-1
CASKGTFFTGELFF TGTGCCAGCAAGGGGACGTTCTTCACCGGGGAGCTGTTTTTT - TRBJ2-2 - TRBV2
CASSPSGRRLSGWANVLTF TGTGCCAGCTCACCATCCGGGAGGCGGCTCTCTGGCTGGGCCAACGTCCTGACTTTC TRBD2 TRBJ2-6 - TRBV18
CASSPSSQETQYF TGTGCCAGCTCACCGTCGTCACAAGAGACCCAGTACTTC - TRBJ2-5 once TRBV18
CASSLGHSSTDTQYF TGTGCCAGCAGCTTAGGCCATTCTAGCACAGATACGCAGTATTTT - TRBJ2-3 - TRBV7-2
CASREGTSPDTQYF TGCGCCAGCAGGGAAGGGACTAGTCCAGATACGCAGTATTTT TRBD2 TRBJ2-3 - TRBV5-1
CASSRGTALEDTEAFF TGTGCCAGCAGCCGCGGGACAGCCCTGGAGGACACTGAAGCTTTCTTT TRBD1 TRBJ1-1 once TRBV7-2
CSADPFSGGGLSTDTQYF TGCAGTGCCGACCCCTTTAGTGGGGGAGGTCTCAGCACAGATACGCAGTATTTT - TRBJ2-3 - TRBV20-1
CASSPGTGRYGYTF TGTGCCAGCAGCCCTGGGACGGGAAGGTATGGCTACACCTTC - TRBJ1-2 - TRBV5-6
CASSTDRGSNQPQHF TGTGCCAGCAGCACTGACAGGGGGAGCAATCAGCCCCAGCATTTT TRBD1 TRBJ1-5 - TRBV7-8
CASRRPGTAKETQYF TGTGCCAGCAGAAGGCCCGGGACGGCCAAAGAGACCCAGTACTTC - TRBJ2-5 - TRBV6-2/TRBV6-3
CASSLAGARRTEAFF TGTGCCAGCAGTTTGGCTGGCGCCAGGAGGACTGAAGCTTTCTTT - TRBJ1-1 once TRBV12-3/TRBV12-4
CASSPRVNQETQYF TGTGCCAGCAGCCCCAGGGTAAACCAAGAGACCCAGTACTTC - TRBJ2-5 once TRBV5-4
CASSWERGDTQYF TGCGCCAGCAGCTGGGAACGGGGAGATACGCAGTATTTT - TRBJ2-3 few TRBV5-1
CASSQGDSQETQYF TGCGCCAGCAGCCAAGGGGACAGTCAAGAGACCCAGTACTTC TRBD1 TRBJ2-5 - TRBV4-1
CASSAGDTGELFF TGTGCCAGCAGCGCCGGCGACACCGGGGAGCTGTTTTTT - TRBJ2-2 once TRBV9
CASSVFGETQYF TGTGCCAGCAGTGTATTCGGGGAGACCCAGTACTTC - TRBJ2-5 - TRBV6-1
CASSLDFGLRTEAFF TGCGCCAGCAGCTTGGATTTCGGCCTGCGGACTGAAGCTTTCTTT - TRBJ1-1 once TRBV5-1
CASSSPQGHEQYF TGTGCCAGCAGCTCCCCCCAGGGCCACGAGCAGTACTTC - TRBJ2-7 - TRBV5-6
CASSLQGEQFF TGTGCCAGCAGTTTGCAGGGTGAGCAGTTCTTC - TRBJ2-1 - TRBV12-3/TRBV12-4
CASSLSSFGEQYF TGTGCCAGCAGTTTATCCTCGTTCGGGGAGCAGTACTTC - TRBJ2-7 - TRBV27
CSVEDRGRANYGYTF TGCAGCGTTGAAGACAGGGGCAGAGCCAACTATGGCTACACCTTC - TRBJ1-2 - TRBV29-1
CASSPNMNTEAFF TGTGCCAGCTCCCCAAACATGAACACTGAAGCTTTCTTT - TRBJ1-1 - TRBV18
CASSYPGVINEQFF TGTGCCAGCAGTTATCCAGGGGTTATTAATGAGCAGTTCTTC - TRBJ2-1 - TRBV12-3/TRBV12-4
CSASPILRWETQYF TGCAGCGCTTCCCCGATACTGAGATGGGAGACCCAGTACTTC - TRBJ2-5 - TRBV29-1